Listed below are T cell receptor beta chains from one sample, sequenced in a study of blood T cell repertoires in COVID-19. Here immunoSEQ multiplex PCR was the method, and the copy in TCRdb shows in-frame clones only, minus some. The repertoire consists of fewer than 400,000 clones, with just under 90% occurring once and the leading ten covering roughly a tenth. The sequencing sample was made of PBMCs or T cells enriched from blood (not recorded which). The origin of the receptors is a woman aged 50 to 60 who had recovered from COVID-19. Both conserved end residues are part of each CDR3. The order of the fields is CDR3 DNA, CDR3 protein, J gene, D gene, clone size, V gene. D genes are given only for firm matches. A row's size may be missing; if present it is once, few, many or a size class.

TGTGCCAGCAGCTTCGAAGCGGGGGGGCCGGGCACAGATACGCAGTATTTT | CASSFEAGGPGTDTQYF | TRBJ2-3 | TRBD2 | . | TRBV11-3
TGTGCCAGCACCCAGGGAGGGTACCCTGAAGCTTTCTTT | CASTQGGYPEAFF | TRBJ1-1 | . | . | TRBV3-1/TRBV3-2
TGTGCCAGCAGCTTAGGTGTTTCTATTGCCGGGGAGCTGTTTTTT | CASSLGVSIAGELFF | TRBJ2-2 | . | . | TRBV13
TGTGCCAGCAGCTCCCCGGGACTAGCGGGGGATTACACCGGGGAGCTGTTTTTT | CASSSPGLAGDYTGELFF | TRBJ2-2 | TRBD2 | . | TRBV11-2
TGTGCCAGCCGCTGGCGGGAGAGCTCCTACGAGCAGTACTTC | CASRWRESSYEQYF | TRBJ2-7 | TRBD2 | . | TRBV2
TGTGCCAGCATACAGGGCTTAGGAGCTTTCTTT | CASIQGLGAFF | TRBJ1-1 | . | . | TRBV28
TGTGCCAGCAGTTACCTCGGGGATGAGCAGTTCTTC | CASSYLGDEQFF | TRBJ2-1 | . | . | TRBV6-5
TGTGCCTGGAGAGACAGGGGTAATGAAAAACTGTTTTTT | CAWRDRGNEKLFF | TRBJ1-4 | TRBD1 | . | TRBV30
TGTGCCAGCAGTTACGGTGGGGGGGCCACAGATACGCAGTATTTT | CASSYGGGATDTQYF | TRBJ2-3 | . | . | TRBV6-2/TRBV6-3
TGTGCCACCAGAGGGACAGGGGCCTACACCTTC | CATRGTGAYTF | TRBJ1-2 | TRBD1 | . | TRBV24-1
TGTGCCAGCAGCCAGGCTACAGGGATTGCTGAAAAACTGTTTTTT | CASSQATGIAEKLFF | TRBJ1-4 | . | . | TRBV14
TGCAGCGTTGAGGGGGGACAGATGAACACTGAAGCTTTCTTT | CSVEGGQMNTEAFF | TRBJ1-1 | TRBD1 | . | TRBV29-1
TGTGCCAGCTCACCAAAGCGCACGGACTCCTACGAGCAGTACTTC | CASSPKRTDSYEQYF | TRBJ2-7 | . | . | TRBV18
TGTGCCAGCGGAGACCGGGACTACCACAATCACGCCCAGTACTTC | CASGDRDYHNHAQYF | TRBJ2-5 | TRBD2 | . | TRBV28
TGTGCCAGCAGTGCTTCCTTCTCCTACAATGAGCAGTTCTTC | CASSASFSYNEQFF | TRBJ2-1 | . | . | TRBV2
TGCAGTGCTAGTCCCCGGGGGGCTTCAGATACGCAGTATTTT | CSASPRGASDTQYF | TRBJ2-3 | . | . | TRBV20-1
TGTGCCAGCAGTTATTGGCGGGGGGAAGGGGGGATTCAGTACTTC | CASSYWRGEGGIQYF | TRBJ2-4 | TRBD2 | once | TRBV27
TGTGCCAGTAGTATAGATCCCGTACTGAGTTATAGCAATCAGCCCCAGCATTTT | CASSIDPVLSYSNQPQHF | TRBJ1-5 | . | . | TRBV19
TGTGCCAGCAGGGACAGGGCCTACAATGAGCAGTTCTTC | CASRDRAYNEQFF | TRBJ2-1 | TRBD1 | . | TRBV6-5
TGTGCCAGCAGCTACGGACAGGGGTCTTCACCCCTCCACTTT | CASSYGQGSSPLHF | TRBJ1-6 | TRBD1 | . | TRBV7-2
TGTGCCAGCAGCTGGGGGACTAGCGGGATGACTACCGGGGAGCTGTTTTTT | CASSWGTSGMTTGELFF | TRBJ2-2 | TRBD2 | . | TRBV7-8
TGTGCCAGCAGCGAGACAGGGCAGAATCAGCCCCAGCATTTT | CASSETGQNQPQHF | TRBJ1-5 | TRBD1 | . | TRBV9
TGTGCCAGCAGTCGCGACACCGGGACAGGGGGCTTGCGTGGAGCTTTCTTT | CASSRDTGTGGLRGAFF | TRBJ1-1 | TRBD1 | . | TRBV6-6
TGCGCCAGCAGCCCACGATCGGGAACTAGCGGGGGCAAATACAATGAGCAGTTCTTC | CASSPRSGTSGGKYNEQFF | TRBJ2-1 | TRBD2 | once | TRBV5-1
TGTGCCTGGTCCCGGGATCCCCTAAAATCTGGAAACACCATATATTTT | CAWSRDPLKSGNTIYF | TRBJ1-3 | . | . | TRBV30
TGTGCCAGCAGCCAAACCGACAGGGTAGCGTACAATGAGCAGTTCTTC | CASSQTDRVAYNEQFF | TRBJ2-1 | TRBD1 | once | TRBV4-2